These 32 T cell receptor beta chains came from one sample sequenced in a study of T cell repertoires in cytomegalovirus infection. MiXCR, run by TCRdb on the reads, gives a single entry per CDR3 protein. The repertoire holds a few hundred thousand distinct CDR3 sequences, over 15% seen once, with 40% to 55% in the top ten. Sample: CD8+ T cells from PBMCs. These receptors originate from a human donor in good health (CMV status not recorded). Some clones in this sample may be carry-over from other donors' samples.

This clonotype occurred many times. V is TRBV7-2 and J is TRBJ1-2, with TRBD1 as a possible D gene (6 bases). Germline CDR1 SGHTA, CDR2 FQGNSA. This CDR3 comprises 16 residues. Trimming shortened V by 5 bases and J by 3 bases, and 19 bases separated the two germline ends. The DNA for the CDR3 is TGTGCCAGCAGCCCCACACCGACGACAGGAGACTATGGCTACACCTTC. It is translated as CASSPTPTTGDYGYTF.

This chain uses TRBV7-9 with TRBJ2-1, with 7 nucleotides matching TRBD1. V gave up 5 bases and J gave up 6 bases; unmatched junction bases: 13. Germline V gene lookup returns CDR1 SEHNR and CDR2 FQNEAQ (reference sequence). The CDR3 contains 16 residues. CDR3 bases: TGTGCCAGCAGCCCTCTGAGGGGGCCCCTTTTCAATGAGCAGTTCTTC. Its protein is CASSPLRGPLFNEQFF.

This clonotype showed up many times. The V and J genes are TRBV12-3 or TRBV12-4 and TRBJ2-7; D may correspond to TRBD1 or TRBD2 (5 bases each). Deletions cut 3 bases from V and 2 bases from J, with 11 bases between. CDR3 length: 14 residues. The CDR3 nucleotides read TGTGCCAGCAGTTTGGAGGCAGGGCCCTACGAGCAGTACTTC. Amino acid sequence: CASSLEAGPYEQYF.

This clonotype was found many times. This chain links TRBV7-2 with TRBJ2-1; tentatively, D is TRBD2 (7 bases). Germline CDR1 SGHTA, CDR2 FQGNSA. The ends were cut back, 3 bases at V and 0 bases at J, with 18 bases in the middle. CDR3 length: 18 amino acids. This chain's CDR3 is CASSLRPAGASSYNEQFF. CDR3 bases: TGTGCCAGCAGCTTGCGGCCTGCGGGGGCGAGCTCCTACAATGAGCAGTTCTTC.

This clonotype has just a few counts. The chain carries TRBV7-9 and TRBJ2-5; perhaps TRBD1 as D (5 bases). There are 12 residues in the CDR3. CDR1 is SEHNR, CDR2 FQNEAQ, per germline (reference sequence). V lost 4 bases to trimming and J lost 3 bases, with 6 bases between them. Written as DNA, the CDR3 is TGTGCCAGCAGCTCAGGGAAAGAGACCCAGTACTTC. It specifies CASSSGKETQYF.

The chain recombines TRBV5-4 with TRBJ2-1; either TRBD1 or TRBD2 may fit D (5 bases each). Trimming cost V 6 bases and J 5 bases, with 15 bases left between them. CDR1 and CDR2 (germline): SGHNT, YYREEE (reference sequence). The CDR3 has 14 residues. The CDR3 spells CASKGWGTDNEQFF. CDR3 nucleotide sequence: TGTGCCAGCAAAGGCTGGGGGACCGACAATGAGCAGTTCTTC.

This chain uses TRBV15 with TRBJ1-1; D is undetermined. The V and J ends lost 5 bases and 0 bases respectively, with 16 bases between them. This CDR3 comprises 16 residues. The germline CDR1 and CDR2 sequences are LNHNV and YYDKDF (reference sequence). This chain's CDR3 is CATSVGRNLMNTEAFF. CDR3 sequence (DNA): TGTGCCACCAGCGTTGGACGGAACCTGATGAACACTGAAGCTTTCTTT.

This clonotype has just a few counts. V usage is TRBV2 and J usage is TRBJ2-3; 7 bases line up with TRBD2. CDR3 length: 15 residues. The ends lost 6 bases at V and 0 bases at J; junction bases unmatched: 6. Germline V gene sequence: CDR1 SNHLY, CDR2 FYNNEI. The CDR3 spells CASRGLAASTDTQYF. The CDR3 coding sequence is TGTGCCAGCAGAGGGCTAGCGGCTAGCACAGATACGCAGTATTTT.

The chain joins TRBV27 to TRBJ2-7, with D perhaps matching TRBD2 (6 bases). The CDR3 spans 14 residues. Trimming took off 5 bases at V and 4 bases at J, with 15 bases between the two ends. Looked up from germline, CDR1 is MNHEY and CDR2 is SMNVEV (reference sequence). CDR3 region: CASSPGGLGYEQYF. In DNA form, the CDR3 reads TGTGCCAGCAGTCCCGGAGGGTTAGGGTACGAGCAGTACTTC.

This clonotype was detected only a few times. The gene calls are TRBV20-1 and TRBJ2-7; D is tentatively TRBD1 or TRBD2 (6 bases each). Trimming took 3 bases from V and 5 from J, leaving 17 bases between them. The length of the CDR3 is 14 residues. The germline gives CDR1 DFQATT, CDR2 SNEGSKA (reference sequence). The CDR3 DNA follows: TGCAGTGCTAGCTCGGTAGGGGGGCAGAACGAGCAGTACTTC. Amino acid sequence: CSASSVGGQNEQYF.

This clonotype appeared a few times. The V call is TRBV6-5, the J call TRBJ1-1; tentatively, D is TRBD1 (6 bases). Trimming stripped 0 bases from V and 1 base from J, with 12 bases between. This CDR3 has 16 residues. CDR1 is MNHEY and CDR2 is SVGAGI in the germline V gene. CDR3 coding DNA: TGTGCCAGCAGTTACTCCACGGGACATAGGAACACTGAAGCTTTCTTT. Amino acid sequence: CASSYSTGHRNTEAFF.

J is TRBJ2-7 and V is TRBV6-2 or TRBV6-3; 11 bases fit TRBD1. The germline gives CDR1 MNHEY, CDR2 SVGEGT. This CDR3 is 15 amino acids long. The J segment lost 3 bases and the V segment lost 2 bases, leaving 3 bases of the junction unmatched. In nucleotides, the CDR3 is TGTGCCAGCAGTTACGGACAGGGGGCCGTCTACGAGCAGTACTTC. This translates into CASSYGQGAVYEQYF.

The chain uses TRBV28 and TRBJ1-2; D uncertain. Germline V gene sequence: CDR1 MDHEN, CDR2 SYDVKM. V was trimmed by 4 bases and J by 4 bases, leaving 16 bases between them. The CDR3 extends over 15 amino acids. Written as DNA, the CDR3 is TGTGCCAGCAGTTCCCTATTAGAGTGGGTCTATGGCTACACCTTC. It specifies CASSSLLEWVYGYTF.

This clonotype was seen at least ten times. The chain carries TRBV29-1 and TRBJ2-2; D is unresolved. Germline CDR1 and CDR2: SQVTM and ANQGSEA. Deletions cut 5 bases from V and 7 bases from J, with 14 bases between. The CDR3 runs to 13 residues. CDR3 DNA: TGCAGCGTTAAGGACGCTGCCAACGGGGAGCTGTTTTTT. Protein product: CSVKDAANGELFF.

In its sample, this clonotype was seen many times. The chain employs TRBV12-5 and TRBJ1-2, with 7 bases aligning to TRBD1. This CDR3 has 16 residues. Trimming removed 4 bases from V and 7 bases from J; junction bases left unmatched: 15. Germline V gives CDR1 LGHNT, CDR2 FRNRAP. CDR3 amino acids: CASGWESDTGDGGYTF. As DNA, the CDR3 is TGTGCTAGTGGTTGGGAATCCGACACAGGGGACGGTGGCTACACCTTC.

J is TRBJ2-2 and V is TRBV5-5; D may be TRBD1 or TRBD2 (5 bases each). Trimming took 4 bases from V and 0 from J, leaving 16 bases between them. The CDR3 consists of 17 residues. The germline V gene encodes CDR1 SGHKS and CDR2 YYEKEE (reference sequence). CDR3 bases: TGTGCCAGCAGCCACCTTGTGATGGGGGCGAACACCGGGGAGCTGTTTTTT. Translation gives CASSHLVMGANTGELFF.

Worth noting for this clonotype: This sequence may be a read error, since a much larger clone differs from it by one base. The V call is TRBV7-2, the J call TRBJ1-5, with D possibly matching TRBD1 (5 bases). The CDR3 runs 16 residues. In germline, CDR1 is SGHTA, CDR2 FQGNSA. DNA of the CDR3: TGTGCCAGCATCTTAGATGCAGGGTTGGTCAATCAGCCCCAGCATTTT. It yields the protein CASILDAGLVNQPQHF.

Here the CDR3 DNA reads TGTGCCAGCAGCTGGGGGGTGGGAATGAACACTGAAGCTTTCTTT. Amino acid sequence: CASSWGVGMNTEAFF. The J gene is TRBJ1-1, the V gene TRBV11-2; maybe TRBD1 (5 bases). This CDR3 is built from 15 residues. CDR1 is SGHAT and CDR2 is FQNNGV in the germline V gene. Trimming removed 4 bases from V and 0 bases from J, with 12 bases in between.

This clonotype has ten or more counts. This chain links TRBV6-2 or TRBV6-3 with TRBJ1-6; D is ambiguous. The CDR3 is made up of 13 amino acids. Trimming took 7 bases from V and 7 from J, leaving 11 bases between them. Germline CDR1 MNHEY, CDR2 SVGEGT. DNA of the CDR3: TGTGCCAGCAAAGGACTAATGAATTCACCCCTCCACTTT. The encoded protein is CASKGLMNSPLHF.

The V and J genes are TRBV2 and TRBJ2-7; weak D call: TRBD1 (6 bases). The V gene's germline CDR1 is SNHLY and CDR2 FYNNEI. Trimming removed 4 bases at V and 0 bases at J, with 19 bases between. CDR3 length: 17 residues. CDR3 nucleotides: TGTGCCAGCAGTGGTGACAGGATTTACCCCTCCTCCTACGAGCAGTACTTC. Translating gives CASSGDRIYPSSYEQYF.

This clonotype came up many times. The V gene is TRBV6-2 or TRBV6-3, the J gene TRBJ2-1; tentatively, D is TRBD1 (5 bases). The CDR3 length is 12 residues. The germline V gene has CDR1 MNHEY and CDR2 SVGEGT. V lost 5 bases to trimming and J lost 4 bases, with 6 bases between them. The CDR3 DNA is TGTGCCAGCAGTCGACAGTACAATGAGCAGTTCTTC. This encodes CASSRQYNEQFF.

This clonotype was counted a few times. This chain joins TRBV20-1 and TRBJ2-7; TRBD1 or TRBD2 may be the D gene (5 bases each). With 6 bases removed from V and 7 bases from J, the gap between germline ends came to 22 bases. The CDR3 length is 14 residues. The V gene's germline CDR1 is DFQATT and CDR2 SNEGSKA (reference sequence). For the CDR3, the DNA is TGCAGTGCAACTTACCCCGACGGGGCGTCGGAGCAGTACTTC. It is translated as CSATYPDGASEQYF.

As concerns this clonotype: At one boundary the junction diverges from the germline segment, which might be a read error. V usage is TRBV4-1 and J usage is TRBJ2-6, with TRBD2 identical over 9 bases. Germline V CDR1 and CDR2: MGHRA, YSYEKL. The CDR3 spans 21 residues. CDR3: CASSQSSFVAGGDSGTNVLTF. The CDR3 nucleotides read TGCGCCAGCAGCCAATCGTCCTTCGTCGCGGGGGGGGACTCTGGGACCAACGTCCTGACTTTC.

This clonotype was detected only a few times. The genes are TRBV5-1 and TRBJ1-3; 8 bases are a match to TRBD1. V trimming: 5 bases; J trimming: 4 bases; junction bases outside the gene matches: 5. Germline-derived CDR1 and CDR2 are SGHRS and YFSETQ. This CDR3 is built from 14 residues. This chain's CDR3 is CASSTTGVGNTIYF. CDR3 in DNA: TGCGCCAGCAGTACGACAGGGGTCGGAAACACCATATATTTT.

In its sample, this clonotype was seen many times. The chain carries TRBV6-4 and TRBJ2-3; weak D call: TRBD2 (6 bases). CDR1 and CDR2 from the germline V gene are MRHNA and SNTAGT. V shed 4 bases and J shed 7 bases, with 12 bases lying between them. The CDR3 is 13 amino acids. CDR3 DNA sequence: TGTGCCAGCAGTGCGGGGGAGGCGAATACGCAGTATTTT. It encodes CASSAGEANTQYF.

This clonotype was observed a handful of times. The final CDR3 position lacks the conserved phenylalanine or tryptophan, pointing to a likely read error. The DNA is left out, because the CDR3 cannot be placed on it with certainty; the CDR3 is given as TCRdb lists it. The rearrangement uses TRBV12-3 or TRBV12-4 and TRBJ2-7; whether TRBD1, the table's D call, matches the DNA was not checked. The CDR3 is 12 residues long, counting both termini. CDR3 in amino acids: CASSFGLQEEVL.

Details on this clonotype: It is likely a read error, because the conserved phenylalanine at the end of the CDR3 is missing. The chain employs TRBV20-1 and TRBJ2-4, with D possibly being TRBD1 (7 bases). This CDR3 has 13 amino acids. The V gene's germline CDR1 is DFQATT and CDR2 SNEGSKA (reference sequence). V was cut by 0 bases and J by 8 bases, with 11 bases left in between. The CDR3 DNA reads as TGCAGTGCTAGAGATCGGGGGACAGACATTCAGTACTAC. This sequence encodes CSARDRGTDIQYY.

This clonotype was detected only a few times. CDR3 bases: TGCAGTGCTAGTAGGGAGGTCTACGAGCAGTACTTC. It specifies CSASREVYEQYF. The rearrangement links TRBV20-1 to TRBJ2-7; TRBD2 might be the D (6 bases). V gave up 3 bases and J gave up 3 bases, with 9 bases separating them. From germline, CDR1 is DFQATT and CDR2 SNEGSKA (reference sequence). CDR3 length equals 12 residues.

This rearrangement joins TRBV28 to TRBJ1-1; TRBD1 is a possible D gene (6 bases). This CDR3 has 15 residues. The germline V gene encodes CDR1 MDHEN and CDR2 SYDVKM. Trimming took 5 bases from V and 0 from J, leaving 13 bases between them. The CDR3 region has the DNA TGTGCCAGCAGTCCTGCAGGGGTTATGAACACTGAAGCTTTCTTT. It specifies CASSPAGVMNTEAFF.

This clonotype was observed a handful of times. V is TRBV3-1 and J is TRBJ2-4; D not resolved. Looked up from germline, CDR1 is LGHDT and CDR2 is YNNKEL (reference sequence). Trimming stripped 4 bases from V and 4 bases from J, with 11 bases between. CDR3 length: 14 residues. As DNA, the CDR3 is TGTGCCAGCAGCCTGACACAAAAAAAAAACATTCAGTACTTC. Its protein product is CASSLTQKKNIQYF.

V usage is TRBV5-4 and J usage is TRBJ1-2; possible D gene TRBD1, 5 bases. V lost 1 base and J lost 5, with 18 bases in between. The CDR3 covers 16 residues. Germline assignment: CDR1 SGHNT and CDR2 YYREEE (reference sequence). CDR3 coding DNA: TGTGCCAGCAGCTTGTCAAGTCACGTCGGGACTTATGGCTACACCTTC. The encoded protein is CASSLSSHVGTYGYTF.

This clonotype showed up many times. This chain uses TRBV7-2 with TRBJ1-2; the D is unclear. The length of the CDR3 is 16 residues. Germline loops: CDR1 SGHTA, CDR2 FQGNSA. Trimming took off 3 bases at V and 6 bases at J, with 20 bases between the two ends. CDR3 sequence (DNA): TGTGCCAGCAGCTTGGCCCTACAATCGGGAAGCGATGGCTACACCTTC. It codes for CASSLALQSGSDGYTF.